The TCR beta chain described here comes from a study of blood T cell repertoires in COVID-19. On the study more broadly: Whether acute or convalescent, the COVID-19 samples came from the United States, Italy and Spain. PBMCs, B-cell-depleted T cells, or T cells provided the cDNA or gDNA that made up the material.

Per the original data handling: Nucleated cell counts were estimated from reference gene primer amplification. TCRdb keeps only in-frame clones here, not all; method: immunoSEQ multiplex PCR. That table is the source of V, J and clone size, and D and trimming were worked out from the DNA. This table holds 200,000 to 250,000 clones, 65% to 90% found once. The V gene end was trimmed by 6 bases and the J gene end by 2 bases; junction bases not matched to a gene: 7. Per germline, CDR1 MNHNY and CDR2 SVGAGI (reference sequence). The length of the CDR3 is 14 residues. Sequencing was performed on peripheral blood. The TCR comes from a woman in her forties or fifties with acute or convalescent COVID-19. The chain couples TRBV6-6 to TRBJ2-7; 7 positions match TRBD2. CDR3 sequence (DNA): TGTGCCAGCAGCCGTGGGGGGGTAGCCTACGAGCAGTACTTC. It yields the protein CASSRGGVAYEQYF.